Below, 29 T cell receptor beta chains from the same sample are listed, as sequenced in a study of cytomegalovirus exposure and HLA in healthy donors. The PCR was carried out with 60 Vbeta primers and 13 Jbeta primers. Libraries were prepared by immunoSEQ multiplex PCR; TCRdb keeps only in-frame clonotypes and omits some of them. The sample carries fewer than 200,000 clones, 80% recorded once. The sample was PBMCs. The source of these receptors is a boy between 5 and 17 years old in good health and CMV-seronegative.

The J gene is TRBJ2-3, the V gene TRBV6-1; no clear D. Trimming pared 2 bases from V and 2 bases from J, leaving 8 bases between. This CDR3 region has 14 residues. Germline CDR1 reads MNHNS; CDR2 reads SASEGT. The CDR3 spells CASSEQTDTDTQYF. The DNA for the CDR3 is TGTGCCAGCAGTGAACAAACTGACACAGATACGCAGTATTTT.

V is TRBV4-1 and J is TRBJ1-4, with D possibly matching TRBD1 (5 bases). This CDR3 has 16 residues. Germline V CDR1 and CDR2: MGHRA, YSYEKL. Trimming shortened V by 2 bases and J by 8 bases, and 18 bases separated the two germline ends. This chain's CDR3 is CASSQFSMGGGEKLFF. The CDR3 DNA reads TGCGCCAGCAGCCAATTTTCGATGGGGGGAGGGGAAAAACTGTTTTTT.

This clone was picked up a small number of times. V is TRBV5-4 and J is TRBJ2-7; no clear D gene. CDR3 length equals 16 residues. Germline V gene sequence: CDR1 SGHNT, CDR2 YYREEE (reference sequence). V was cut by 1 base and J by 0 bases, with 14 bases left in between. The CDR3 bases are TGTGCCAGCAGCTTGAGGTCCGAGGCAATCTCCTACGAGCAGTACTTC. It specifies CASSLRSEAISYEQYF. Combining the CDR3 with reference TRBV5-4 and TRBJ2-7 gives the whole variable domain ETGVTQSPTHLIKTRGQQVTLRCSSQSGHNTVSWYQQALGQGPQFIFQYYREEENGRGNFPPRFSGLQFPNYSSELNVNALELDDSALYLCASSLRSEAISYEQYFGPGTRLTVT.

CDR3 nucleotides: TGTGCCAGCAGCGGTTCTACTAGCGGGGGTTGGGAGACCCAGTACTTC. Translated: CASSGSTSGGWETQYF. This chain connects TRBV7-2 to TRBJ2-5; 11 positions match TRBD2. J lost 5 bases, V lost 5 bases, and 10 bases had no gene match. From germline, CDR1 is SGHTA and CDR2 FQGNSA. This CDR3 comprises 16 residues.

The genes are TRBV6-5 and TRBJ2-7, with D possibly matching TRBD2 (5 bases). The ends were cut back, 10 bases at V and 4 bases at J, with 17 bases in the middle. Germline-derived CDR1 and CDR2 are MNHEY and SVGAGI. This CDR3 contains 13 residues. The CDR3 protein is CATSRTGLYEQYF. CDR3 bases: TGTGCCACCTCCCGGACTGGGCTGTACGAGCAGTACTTC.

The rearrangement links TRBV9 to TRBJ2-3; 13 positions match TRBD2. The V and J ends lost 3 bases and 0 bases, in that order; junction bases with no gene match: 4. The CDR3 totals 17 residues. Germline lookup yields CDR1 SGDLS and CDR2 YYNGEE. Written as DNA, the CDR3 is TGTGCCAGCAGCGCCGAACTAGCGGGAGGGAGCACAGATACGCAGTATTTT. Protein: CASSAELAGGSTDTQYF.

This clone has just a few counts. The chain couples TRBV6-6 to TRBJ1-2; TRBD1 matches 7 bases. The junction had 12 bases not matched to a gene; V was cut back by 7 bases and J by 4 bases. The germline V gene has CDR1 MNHNY and CDR2 SVGAGI (reference sequence). This CDR3 is 15 amino acids long. The CDR3 reads CASTLTPGTAYGYTF. In nucleotides, the CDR3 is TGTGCCAGCACCCTCACCCCCGGGACAGCCTATGGCTACACCTTC.

The chain employs TRBV30 and TRBJ1-5; no clear D gene. The CDR3 loop spans 13 amino acids. The V end lost 2 bases, the J end lost 0 bases, and 5 bases lay between the germline ends. CDR1 is GTSNPN, CDR2 SVGIG, per germline (reference sequence). The CDR3 DNA follows: TGTGCCTGGAGTTCCGGTAGCAATCAGCCCCAGCATTTT. Residues: CAWSSGSNQPQHF.

This clone showed up just once. The gene calls are TRBV19 and TRBJ2-1, with D hard to call. Germline CDR1 reads LNHDA; CDR2 reads SQIVND (reference sequence). Trimming cost V 3 bases and J 8 bases, with 14 bases left between them. The length of the CDR3 is 14 residues. The CDR3 region is CASSIEASSHEQFF. CDR3 bases: TGTGCCAGTAGTATCGAGGCTAGTTCCCATGAGCAGTTCTTC.

The chain carries TRBV10-1 and TRBJ1-5, with 7 bases aligning to TRBD1. The length of the CDR3 is 15 residues. Trimming removed 5 bases from V and 0 bases from J; junction bases left unmatched: 4. Germline CDR1 WNHNN, CDR2 SYGVQD (reference sequence). CDR3 in amino acids: CASSSGQASNQPQHF. The CDR3 nucleotides read TGCGCCAGCAGTTCCGGACAGGCTAGCAATCAGCCCCAGCATTTT.

The chain is built from TRBV9 and TRBJ1-2, with D unresolved. Trimming cost V 3 bases and J 8 bases, with 14 bases left between them. Per the germline V gene, CDR1 is SGDLS and CDR2 is YYNGEE. The CDR3 extends over 13 amino acids. In DNA, the CDR3 is TGTGCCAGCAGCGGCCCCCCCTCCGGGGGCTACACCTTC. Residues: CASSGPPSGGYTF.

This clone has only one observation. The rearrangement joins TRBV5-4 to TRBJ2-7, with 10 bases that match TRBD2. The CDR3 extends over 13 amino acids. The J segment lost 4 bases and the V segment lost 4 bases, leaving 2 bases of the junction unmatched. CDR1 is SGHNT and CDR2 is YYREEE in the germline V gene (reference sequence). CDR3 residues: CASSAGLAYEQYF. The DNA for the CDR3 is TGTGCCAGCAGCGCGGGACTAGCGTACGAGCAGTACTTC. Filled out from reference TRBV5-4 and TRBJ2-7, the complete variable domain reads ETGVTQSPTHLIKTRGQQVTLRCSSQSGHNTVSWYQQALGQGPQFIFQYYREEENGRGNFPPRFSGLQFPNYSSELNVNALELDDSALYLCASSAGLAYEQYFGPGTRLTVT.

The V and J genes are TRBV4-1 and TRBJ2-3; TRBD2 matches 7 bases. The CDR3 loop spans 16 amino acids. J gave up 3 bases and V 1 base, and 7 bases lay outside the gene matches. Germline values: CDR1 MGHRA, CDR2 YSYEKL. The CDR3 protein is CASSQVTRGGTDTQYF. The DNA for the CDR3 is TGCGCCAGCAGCCAAGTAACTCGCGGGGGAACAGATACGCAGTATTTT.

This clone was counted a single time. This sequence joins TRBV29-1 and TRBJ2-2, with D possibly being TRBD2 (6 bases). The CDR3 contains 14 residues. CDR1 is SQVTM, CDR2 ANQGSEA, per germline. The V and J ends lost 3 bases and 5 bases respectively, with 13 bases between them. DNA for the CDR3: TGCAGCGTTGAGGAGGGGAAGAGTACCGGGGAGCTGTTTTTT. Its translation: CSVEEGKSTGELFF.

The chain is built from TRBV19 and TRBJ2-5; D unclear. The CDR3 loop spans 14 amino acids. Germline assignment: CDR1 LNHDA and CDR2 SQIVND (reference sequence). V lost 5 bases to trimming and J lost 2 bases, with 12 bases between them. For the CDR3, the DNA is TGTGCCAGTAGTGCCCGGTCCTTGCAAGAGACCCAGTACTTC. Protein: CASSARSLQETQYF.

V and J are TRBV5-6 and TRBJ2-1; D is perhaps TRBD2 (7 bases). Germline V lookup: CDR1 SGHDT, CDR2 YYEEEE. This CDR3 spans 15 amino acids. Trimming cost V 0 bases and J 7 bases, with 14 bases left between them. The CDR3 is CASSLAGGAWNEQFF. CDR3 nucleotides: TGTGCCAGCAGCTTGGCTGGGGGGGCCTGGAATGAGCAGTTCTTC. Drawing the rest from reference TRBV5-6 and TRBJ2-1, the complete variable domain is DAGVTQSPTHLIKTRGQQVTLRCSPKSGHDTVSWYQQALGQGPQFIFQYYEEEERQRGNFPDRFSGHQFPNYSSELNVNALLLGDSALYLCASSLAGGAWNEQFFGPGTRLTVL.

This clone has only one observation. V and J are TRBV7-6 and TRBJ2-3; the D gene is possibly TRBD2 (6 bases). There are 17 residues in the CDR3. The V end lost 3 bases, the J end lost 2 bases, and 18 bases lay between the germline ends. Per the germline V gene, CDR1 is SGHVS and CDR2 is FNYEAQ. The DNA of the CDR3 is TGTGCCAGCAGCTTGTACGGGGGAACTAGTGCCACAGATACGCAGTATTTT. It codes for CASSLYGGTSATDTQYF.

The chain recombines TRBV5-6 with TRBJ2-7, with D uncertain. V was clipped by 2 bases and J by 2 bases, with 8 bases between them. Germline loops: CDR1 SGHDT, CDR2 YYEEEE. The CDR3 has 13 amino acids. The CDR3 nucleotides read TGTGCCAGCAGCTTCGGAGATGCCTACGAGCAGTACTTC. Translated, it gives CASSFGDAYEQYF.

The chain couples TRBV4-3 to TRBJ2-1, with D perhaps matching TRBD1 (5 bases). CDR1 is LGHNA and CDR2 is YSLEER in the germline V gene. The CDR3 has 17 residues. Trimming took 2 bases from V and 7 from J, leaving 21 bases between them. Written as DNA, the CDR3 is TGCGCCAGCAGCCAACTTAACAGGTTTTTCTCCCTTAATGAGCAGTTCTTC. This translates into CASSQLNRFFSLNEQFF.

The chain has TRBV6-5 and TRBJ1-5; 7 bases are shared with TRBD1. V lost 5 bases, J lost 5 bases, and 6 bases stayed unmatched. Germline values: CDR1 MNHEY, CDR2 SVGAGI. The CDR3 covers 14 residues. This CDR3 is CASSPRGSDQPQHF. DNA of the CDR3: TGTGCCAGCAGTCCCAGGGGGTCTGATCAGCCCCAGCATTTT.

The V gene is TRBV9, the J gene TRBJ2-4, with TRBD2 identical over 8 bases. Germline CDR1 is SGDLS and CDR2 is YYNGEE. The CDR3 is 16 residues long. Unmatched junction bases numbered 11, after V lost 1 base and J lost 8 bases. The CDR3 region has the DNA TGTGCCAGCAGCGTACGAGCGGGGGCCCAGTGGGACATTCAGTACTTC. It is translated as CASSVRAGAQWDIQYF.

The chain has TRBV9 and TRBJ2-3, with a possible D match to TRBD2 (6 bases). Germline CDR1 reads SGDLS; CDR2 reads YYNGEE. The CDR3 sequence is 15 residues long. V was trimmed by 2 bases and J by 0 bases, leaving 10 bases between them. CDR3 sequence: CASSVLAESTDTQYF. Here the CDR3 DNA reads TGTGCCAGCAGCGTGTTAGCGGAAAGCACAGATACGCAGTATTTT.

This chain links TRBV19 with TRBJ1-2; possibly TRBD1 for D (6 bases). The CDR3 loop spans 15 amino acids. Germline CDR1 is LNHDA and CDR2 is SQIVND (reference sequence). The V and J ends lost 7 bases and 6 bases respectively, with 21 bases between them. In DNA form, the CDR3 reads TGTGCCAGTATCAGTCCCGGGGCGGGGGCTCATGGCTACACCTTC. It yields the protein CASISPGAGAHGYTF. The full variable domain, completed using reference TRBV19 and TRBJ1-2, is DGGITQSPKYLFRKEGQNVTLSCEQNLNHDAMYWYRQDPGQGLRLIYYSQIVNDFQKGDIAEGYSVSREKKESFPLTVTSAQKNPTAFYLCASISPGAGAHGYTFGSGTRLTVV.

The chain combines TRBV5-4 with TRBJ1-2; D may be TRBD1 (6 bases). The CDR3 extends over 14 amino acids. The germline gives CDR1 SGHNT, CDR2 YYREEE (reference sequence). V lost 6 bases to trimming and J lost 3 bases, with 15 bases between them. The CDR3 here is CASTTGGGDYGYTF. The CDR3 DNA reads TGTGCCAGCACCACGGGAGGGGGTGACTATGGCTACACCTTC.

The chain's CDR3 is CASSKGTSTYEQYF. The CDR3 DNA is TGTGCCAGCAGCAAGGGGACTTCTACCTACGAGCAGTACTTC. The V and J genes are TRBV9 and TRBJ2-7; D perhaps matches TRBD2 (6 bases). This CDR3 has 14 residues. Germline-derived CDR1 and CDR2 are SGDLS and YYNGEE. The germline V and J ends were trimmed by 4 bases and 2 bases, with 13 bases remaining between them.

DNA of the CDR3: TGTGCCAGCAGCAGAGAACAGGTGAACACTGAAGCTTTCTTT. This sequence encodes CASSREQVNTEAFF. The chain carries TRBV7-2 and TRBJ1-1; a weak D match, TRBD1 (5 bases). The CDR3 extends over 14 amino acids. V dropped 5 bases and J dropped 0 bases, with 10 bases sitting between them. The V gene's germline CDR1 is SGHTA and CDR2 FQGNSA.

V is TRBV9 and J is TRBJ2-1; 11 nucleotides line up with TRBD2. Germline V gene lookup returns CDR1 SGDLS and CDR2 YYNGEE. V lost 0 bases, J lost 3 bases, and 8 bases stayed unmatched. The CDR3 spans 18 residues. This CDR3 is CASSVDSSGRWNYNEQFF. CDR3 nucleotides: TGTGCCAGCAGCGTAGATTCTAGCGGGAGGTGGAACTACAATGAGCAGTTCTTC.

V is TRBV18 and J is TRBJ1-1; TRBD1 matches 7 bases. V shed 3 bases and J 5 bases; nucleotides not matched to a gene: 0. The V gene's germline CDR1 is KGHSH and CDR2 LQKENI. This CDR3 has 12 amino acids. The CDR3 here is CASSPTGTEAFF. The CDR3 DNA reads as TGTGCCAGCTCACCGACAGGGACTGAAGCTTTCTTT.

The sample holds one count of this clone. CDR3 in amino acids: CASSPRLQSSYEQYF. The CDR3 nucleotides read TGTGCCAGCAGTCCCCGACTCCAAAGCTCCTACGAGCAGTACTTC. The genes are TRBV27 and TRBJ2-7; no reliable D call. The CDR3 is 15 residues long. In germline, CDR1 is MNHEY, CDR2 SMNVEV (reference sequence). V was clipped by 5 bases and J by 0 bases, with 14 bases between them.